This paragraph reports one T cell receptor (beta chain). Original processing notes: Estimation of nucleated cell counts relied on the amplification of reference gene primers. Using immunoSEQ multiplex PCR, the repertoire was profiled, and TCRdb retains in-frame clones only, with some absent. The D gene and trimming were derived from the DNA, and the V and J assignments and clone size from that table. The sample shows more than 95,000 clones, around 84% of them seen only once. The data originate from a study of blood T cell repertoires in COVID-19. Study in general: Samples representing acute and convalescent COVID-19 were sourced from the United States, Italy and Spain. PBMCs, B-cell-depleted T cells, or T cells were the source of the cDNA or gDNA that made up the material.

The receptor's source is a woman older than 75 with acute or convalescent COVID-19. What was sequenced was peripheral blood.

CDR3 loop: CSVAPGQGWETQYF. The CDR3 DNA reads TGCAGCGTCGCACCGGGACAGGGGTGGGAGACCCAGTACTTC. The V gene is TRBV29-1, the J gene TRBJ2-5, with 10 bases identical to TRBD1. Trimming removed 6 bases from V and 5 bases from J; junction bases left unmatched: 9. This CDR3 contains 14 residues. Germline V lookup: CDR1 SQVTM, CDR2 ANQGSEA. The entire variable domain, with the rest obtained from reference TRBV29-1 and TRBJ2-5, is as follows: SAVISQKPSRDICQRGTSLTIQCQVDSQVTMMFWYRQQPGQSLTLIATANQGSEATYESGFVIDKFPISRPNLTFSTLTVSNMSPEDSSIYLCSVAPGQGWETQYFGPGTRLLVL.